This T cell receptor beta chain emerged from a study of blood T cell repertoires in COVID-19. On the study more broadly: PBMCs, B-cell-depleted T cells, or T cells provided the cDNA or gDNA that made up the material.

Study processing details: Counts of nucleated cells, estimated from reference gene primer amplification, were obtained. The method was immunoSEQ multiplex PCR; TCRdb's version includes in-frame clones alone and lacks a portion of them. V, J and clone size are taken as reported in that table, and D and trimming were inferred from the DNA itself. Among a few hundred thousand clones, roughly 80% were seen once, and the ten largest hold around 5.4%. The CDR3 runs to 15 residues. Germline CDR1 SGHRS, CDR2 YFSETQ. Trimming removed 4 bases from V and 4 bases from J, with 15 bases in between. The chain is built from TRBV5-1 and TRBJ2-1; tentatively, D is TRBD2 (5 bases). Specimen: peripheral blood. The TCR comes from a human donor in a cohort sampled during active COVID-19. In DNA, the CDR3 is TGCGCCAGCAGCGGCGGAGCGGAAAGGTACAATGAGCAGTTCTTC. Translation gives CASSGGAERYNEQFF.